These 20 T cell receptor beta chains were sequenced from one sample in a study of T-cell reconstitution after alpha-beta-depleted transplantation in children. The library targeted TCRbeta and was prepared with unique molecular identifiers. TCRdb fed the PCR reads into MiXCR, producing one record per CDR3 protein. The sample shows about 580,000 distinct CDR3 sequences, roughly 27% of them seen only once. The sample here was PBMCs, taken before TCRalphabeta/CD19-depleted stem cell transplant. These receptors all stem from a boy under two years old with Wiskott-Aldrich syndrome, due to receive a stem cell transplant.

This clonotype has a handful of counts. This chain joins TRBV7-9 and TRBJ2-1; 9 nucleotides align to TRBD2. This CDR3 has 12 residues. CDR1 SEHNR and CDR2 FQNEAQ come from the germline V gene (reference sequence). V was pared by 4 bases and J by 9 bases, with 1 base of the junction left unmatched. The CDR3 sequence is CASSWREGEQFF. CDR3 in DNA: TGTGCCAGCAGCTGGCGGGAGGGTGAGCAGTTCTTC.

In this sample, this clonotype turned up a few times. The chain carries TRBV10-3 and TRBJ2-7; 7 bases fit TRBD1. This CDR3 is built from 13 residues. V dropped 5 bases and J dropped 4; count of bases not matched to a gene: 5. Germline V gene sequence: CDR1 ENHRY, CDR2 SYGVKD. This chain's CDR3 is CAISPGTEYEQYF. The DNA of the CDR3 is TGTGCCATCAGTCCCGGGACAGAATACGAGCAGTACTTC.

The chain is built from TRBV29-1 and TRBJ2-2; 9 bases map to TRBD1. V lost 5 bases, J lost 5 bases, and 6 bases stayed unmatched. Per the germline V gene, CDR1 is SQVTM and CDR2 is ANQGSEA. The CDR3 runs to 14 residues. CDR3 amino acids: CSVKRTGETGELFF. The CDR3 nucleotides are TGCAGCGTTAAAAGGACAGGGGAAACCGGGGAGCTGTTTTTT.

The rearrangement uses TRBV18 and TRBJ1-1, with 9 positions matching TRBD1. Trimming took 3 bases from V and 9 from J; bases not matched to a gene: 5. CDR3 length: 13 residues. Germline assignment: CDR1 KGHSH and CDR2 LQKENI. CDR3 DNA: TGTGCCAGCTCACCTCGGGACAGGGCCAAAGCTTTCTTT. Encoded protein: CASSPRDRAKAFF.

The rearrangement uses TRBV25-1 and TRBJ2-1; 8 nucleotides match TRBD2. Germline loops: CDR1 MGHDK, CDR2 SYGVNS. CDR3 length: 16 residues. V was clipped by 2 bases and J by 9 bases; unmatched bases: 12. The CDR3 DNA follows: TGTGCCAGCAGTGAACCCGGGACTAGAAGAGGCACTGAGCAGTTCTTC. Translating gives CASSEPGTRRGTEQFF.

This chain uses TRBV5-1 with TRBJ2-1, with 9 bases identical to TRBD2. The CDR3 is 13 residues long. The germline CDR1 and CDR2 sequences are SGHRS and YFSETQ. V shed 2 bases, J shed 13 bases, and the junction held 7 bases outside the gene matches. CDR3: CASSFAGGPDQFF. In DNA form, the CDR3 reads TGCGCCAGCAGCTTCGCGGGAGGGCCCGACCAGTTCTTC.

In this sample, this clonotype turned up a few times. CDR3 sequence: CASSPGQGSPLHF. CDR3 nucleotide sequence: TGTGCCAGCAGCCCGGGACAGGGTTCACCCCTCCACTTT. The chain joins TRBV7-3 to TRBJ1-6, with 9 positions matching TRBD1. Trimming removed 5 bases from V and 9 bases from J; junction bases left unmatched: 2. The CDR3 runs to 13 residues. The germline gives CDR1 SGHTA, CDR2 FQGTGA.

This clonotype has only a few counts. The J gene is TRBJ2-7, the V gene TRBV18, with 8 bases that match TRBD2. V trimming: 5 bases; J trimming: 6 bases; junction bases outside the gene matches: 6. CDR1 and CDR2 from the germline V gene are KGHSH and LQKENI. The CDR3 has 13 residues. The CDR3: CASSSAGGFEQYF. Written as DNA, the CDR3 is TGTGCCAGCTCAAGTGCGGGAGGCTTCGAGCAGTACTTC.

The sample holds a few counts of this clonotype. The CDR3 loop reads CASSPVLAASTDTQYF. The CDR3 region has the DNA TGTGCCAGCAGCCCGGTCTTAGCGGCTAGCACAGATACGCAGTATTTT. The chain links TRBV4-2 to TRBJ2-3; a possible D gene is TRBD2 (6 bases). The CDR3 length is 16 residues. Germline-derived CDR1 and CDR2 are LGHNA and YNFKEQ. V shed 4 bases and J shed 0 bases, with 14 bases lying between them.

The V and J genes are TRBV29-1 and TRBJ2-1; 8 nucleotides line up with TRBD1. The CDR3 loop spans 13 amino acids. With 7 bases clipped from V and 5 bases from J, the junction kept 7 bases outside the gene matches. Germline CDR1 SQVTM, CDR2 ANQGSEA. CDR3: CSADRGINNEQFF. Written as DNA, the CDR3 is TGCAGCGCTGACAGGGGAATCAACAATGAGCAGTTCTTC.

In DNA form, the CDR3 reads TGTGCCAGCAGTTTAATAGGGGGGGGCTACACCTTC. Translated: CASSLIGGGYTF. The chain uses TRBV28 and TRBJ1-2; D might be TRBD1 (6 bases). Germline values: CDR1 MDHEN, CDR2 SYDVKM. The V end lost 2 bases, the J end lost 8 bases, and 9 bases lay between the germline ends. This CDR3 is built from 12 residues.

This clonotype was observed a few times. The CDR3 sequence is CASSLAQLYNSPLHF. As DNA, the CDR3 is TGTGCCAGCAGTTTGGCGCAGCTCTATAATTCACCCCTCCACTTT. The chain joins TRBV28 to TRBJ1-6; D gene ambiguous. The ends were cut back, 3 bases at V and 3 bases at J, with 9 bases in the middle. Germline assignment: CDR1 MDHEN and CDR2 SYDVKM. The CDR3 totals 15 residues.

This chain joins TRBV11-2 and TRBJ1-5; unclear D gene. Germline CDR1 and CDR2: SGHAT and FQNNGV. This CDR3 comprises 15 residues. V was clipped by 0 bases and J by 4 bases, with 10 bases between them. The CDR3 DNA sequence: TGTGCCAGCAGCTTAGATCCGAATTCAAATCAGCCCCAGCATTTT. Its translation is CASSLDPNSNQPQHF.

The CDR3 DNA reads as TGTGCCAGCAGCTCCCTGTCTAGCGGACGCGAGCAGTACTTC. Protein product: CASSSLSSGREQYF. The chain combines TRBV5-6 with TRBJ2-7; 7 bases are a match to TRBD2. This CDR3 has 14 amino acids. V shed 3 bases and J 6 bases; nucleotides not matched to a gene: 9. Per the germline V gene, CDR1 is SGHDT and CDR2 is YYEEEE.

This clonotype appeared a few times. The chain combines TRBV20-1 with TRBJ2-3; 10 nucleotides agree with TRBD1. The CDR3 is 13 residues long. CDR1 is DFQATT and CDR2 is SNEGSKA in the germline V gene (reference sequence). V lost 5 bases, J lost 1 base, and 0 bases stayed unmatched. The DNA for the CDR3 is TGCAGTGCTGGACAGGGGGGCACAGATACGCAGTATTTT. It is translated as CSAGQGGTDTQYF.

DNA for the CDR3: TGTGCCAGCTGTTTAGTGGTAGGGGGTTTTTACGGCAATCAGCCCCAGCATTTT. As protein: CASCLVVGGFYGNQPQHF. The chain carries TRBV13 and TRBJ1-5; TRBD1 is a possible D gene (6 bases). The CDR3 is 18 amino acids. V gave up 8 bases and J gave up 2 bases, with 25 bases separating them. CDR1 and CDR2 (germline): PRHDT, FYEKMQ (reference sequence).

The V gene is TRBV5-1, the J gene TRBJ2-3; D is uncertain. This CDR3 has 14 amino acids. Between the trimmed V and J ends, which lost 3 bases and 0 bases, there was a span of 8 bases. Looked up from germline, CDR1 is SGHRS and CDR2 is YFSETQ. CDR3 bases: TGCGCCAGCAGCTCGGTGGACAGCACAGATACGCAGTATTTT. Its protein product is CASSSVDSTDTQYF.

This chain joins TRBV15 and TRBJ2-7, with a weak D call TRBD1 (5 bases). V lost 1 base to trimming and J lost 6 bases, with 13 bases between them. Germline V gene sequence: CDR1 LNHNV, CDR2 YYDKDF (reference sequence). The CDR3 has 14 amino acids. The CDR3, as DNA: TGTGCCACCAGCAGAGTAAACAGGAGAGGCGAGCAGTACTTC. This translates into CATSRVNRRGEQYF.

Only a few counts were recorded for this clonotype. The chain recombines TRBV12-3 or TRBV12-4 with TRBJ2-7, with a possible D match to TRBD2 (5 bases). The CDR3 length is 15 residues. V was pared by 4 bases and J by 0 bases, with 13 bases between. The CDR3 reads CASSSETTTSYEQYF. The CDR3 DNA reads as TGTGCCAGCAGTTCTGAGACTACAACCTCCTACGAGCAGTACTTC.

The CDR3 region has the DNA TGTGCCAGCAGCCTCACAGGGGTAGGCAATCAGCCCCAGCATTTT. Translated, it gives CASSLTGVGNQPQHF. This sequence joins TRBV27 and TRBJ1-5, with 7 bases matching TRBD1. Trimming cost V 6 bases and J 2 bases; bases outside gene matches: 7. Germline CDR1 MNHEY, CDR2 SMNVEV (reference sequence). The CDR3 has 15 amino acids.